Sequencing of this T cell receptor (beta chain) was carried out in a study of blood T cell repertoires in COVID-19. The overall study: PBMCs, B-cell-depleted T cells, or T cells were the source of the cDNA or gDNA that made up the material.

V was clipped by 3 bases and J by 1 base; unmatched bases: 8. The CDR3 consists of 16 residues. CDR1 SNHLY and CDR2 FYNNEI come from the germline V gene. The method was immunoSEQ multiplex PCR; TCRdb's version includes in-frame clones alone and lacks a portion of them. Of about 210,000 clones listed, about 87% are singletons. This clonotype originated in a man in his late teens or twenties with acute COVID-19. Sequencing was done on a sample of PBMCs or T cells enriched from blood (not recorded which). V and J are TRBV2 and TRBJ1-1, with TRBD1 matching 7 bases. CDR3: CASSDPLGQRNTEAFF. The CDR3 coding sequence is TGTGCCAGCAGTGATCCCCTGGGACAGAGGAACACTGAAGCTTTCTTT.